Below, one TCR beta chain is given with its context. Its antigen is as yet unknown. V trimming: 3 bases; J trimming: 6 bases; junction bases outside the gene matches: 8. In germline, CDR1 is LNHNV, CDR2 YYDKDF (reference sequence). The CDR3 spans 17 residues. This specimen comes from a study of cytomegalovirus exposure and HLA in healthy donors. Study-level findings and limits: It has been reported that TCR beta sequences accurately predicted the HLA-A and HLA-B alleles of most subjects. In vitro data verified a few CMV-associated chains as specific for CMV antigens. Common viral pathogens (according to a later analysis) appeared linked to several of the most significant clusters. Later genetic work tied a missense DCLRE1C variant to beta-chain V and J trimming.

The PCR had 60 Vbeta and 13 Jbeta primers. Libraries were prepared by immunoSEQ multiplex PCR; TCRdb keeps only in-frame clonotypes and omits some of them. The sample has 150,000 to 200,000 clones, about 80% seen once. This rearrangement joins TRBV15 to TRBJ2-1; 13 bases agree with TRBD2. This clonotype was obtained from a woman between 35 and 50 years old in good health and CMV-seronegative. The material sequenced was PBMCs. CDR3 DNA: TGTGCCACCAGCAGGCTGACTAGCGGGAGGATGGGCAATGAGCAGTTCTTC. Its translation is CATSRLTSGRMGNEQFF.